The 27 T cell receptor beta chains given below trace back to one sample, sequenced in a study of shared clonotypes between healthy human individuals. Assay: immunoSEQ multiplex PCR; the TCRdb copy retains only in-frame clones and omits some. The table has 2 million to 3 million clones, over 85% seen once; the top ten hold 0.36%. Sequenced sample: naive CD4+ T cells from PBMCs. The subset is: CD45RA+ positively selected. These receptors all stem from a man aged 18 to 35 in good health. Some clones in this sample may be carry-over from other donors' samples.

The CDR3 DNA is TGCGCCAGCAGACCTGCCGGGACAGAAACCGGTGGCTACACCTTC. The encoded protein is CASRPAGTETGGYTF. This chain links TRBV4-1 with TRBJ1-2, with 7 bases lining up with TRBD1. From germline, CDR1 is MGHRA and CDR2 YSYEKL. This CDR3 has 15 amino acids. V shed 6 bases, J shed 7 bases, and the junction held 14 bases outside the gene matches.

This chain joins TRBV15 and TRBJ2-3, with D tentatively TRBD2 (6 bases). Trimming took 3 bases from V and 8 from J, leaving 21 bases between them. The germline CDR1 and CDR2 sequences are LNHNV and YYDKDF (reference sequence). This CDR3 region has 16 residues. CDR3 coding DNA: TGTGCCACCAGCAGCCCTAGGCGGGACTCATTAGGTACGCAGTATTTT. It encodes CATSSPRRDSLGTQYF.

V gene TRBV5-1 combines with J gene TRBJ2-2, with 10 bases that match TRBD2. Germline V CDR1 and CDR2: SGHRS, YFSETQ. The ends lost 3 bases at V and 7 bases at J; junction bases unmatched: 6. The length of the CDR3 is 15 residues. The CDR3 DNA sequence: TGCGCCAGCAGCTCGGCTAGCGGGAGCGACGGGGAGCTGTTTTTT. It yields the protein CASSSASGSDGELFF.

The V gene is TRBV9, the J gene TRBJ2-1; D is unclear. This CDR3 has 15 residues. Deletions cut 5 bases from V and 0 bases from J, with 12 bases between. CDR1 and CDR2 from the germline V gene are SGDLS and YYNGEE. The CDR3 sequence: CASSMGTNSYNEQFF. The CDR3 bases are TGTGCCAGCAGTATGGGCACTAACTCCTACAATGAGCAGTTCTTC.

The V gene is TRBV28, the J gene TRBJ1-2, with a tentative D call TRBD1 (5 bases). Trimming removed 3 bases from V and 4 bases from J, with 9 bases in between. Germline values: CDR1 MDHEN, CDR2 SYDVKM. The CDR3 loop spans 13 amino acids. CDR3 nucleotide sequence: TGTGCCAGCAGTTTGGGGCTCCTCTATGGCTACACCTTC. It encodes CASSLGLLYGYTF.

This clone is a singleton in its sample. The genes are TRBV19 and TRBJ1-2, with 10 bases aligning to TRBD1. Germline trimming cut 6 bases from V and 4 bases from J; bases unmatched to any gene: 8. Germline CDR1 and CDR2: LNHDA and SQIVND (reference sequence). This CDR3 contains 15 residues. DNA of the CDR3: TGTGCCAGTAGGCGACCGGGACAGGGGACCTATGGCTACACCTTC. Its translation is CASRRPGQGTYGYTF.

Notes on this clone: At the DNA level, this CDR3 is encoded by other sequences in the same sample as well. The CDR3: CASSFLAGVDNEQFF. The CDR3, as DNA: TGCGCCAGCAGCTTTCTAGCGGGGGTCGACAATGAGCAGTTCTTC. The chain employs TRBV5-1 and TRBJ2-1; 10 bases map to TRBD2. The J segment lost 5 bases and the V segment lost 2 bases, leaving 4 bases of the junction unmatched. The CDR3 is 15 residues long. The germline V gene has CDR1 SGHRS and CDR2 YFSETQ.

The chain is built from TRBV5-1 and TRBJ1-3, with unresolved D. Trimming stripped 0 bases from V and 2 bases from J, with 9 bases between. The germline gives CDR1 SGHRS, CDR2 YFSETQ. The CDR3 runs 15 residues. CDR3: CASSLVAGAGNTIYF. The CDR3 DNA sequence: TGCGCCAGCAGCTTGGTAGCAGGCGCTGGAAACACCATATATTTT.

Comment on this clone: The sample holds other DNA sequences that translate to the same CDR3. The rearrangement uses TRBV7-2 and TRBJ2-2; D not resolved. Per the germline V gene, CDR1 is SGHTA and CDR2 is FQGNSA. The CDR3 length is 15 residues. V was clipped by 5 bases and J by 2 bases, with 12 bases between them. The CDR3 bases are TGTGCCAGCAGCCCCCCCGGACCCAACACCGGGGAGCTGTTTTTT. Translating gives CASSPPGPNTGELFF.

On this clone itself: Different DNA sequences within this sample yield the same CDR3. The V and J genes are TRBV19 and TRBJ1-2; a weak D match, TRBD1 (5 bases). V was pared by 2 bases and J by 1 base, with 8 bases between. The germline gives CDR1 LNHDA, CDR2 SQIVND (reference sequence). The CDR3 spans 14 residues. The CDR3 DNA reads TGTGCCAGTAGTATACGGGACGGTAACTATGGCTACACCTTC. Encoded protein: CASSIRDGNYGYTF.

V is TRBV18 and J is TRBJ2-2; D ambiguous. Germline loops: CDR1 KGHSH, CDR2 LQKENI. Trimming cost V 4 bases and J 0 bases, with 12 bases left between them. The CDR3 loop spans 16 amino acids. CDR3 coding DNA: TGTGCCAGCTCACGTGTTAAGATACCGAACACCGGGGAGCTGTTTTTT. This encodes CASSRVKIPNTGELFF.

The gene calls are TRBV30 and TRBJ2-1; 8 positions agree with TRBD2. V lost 1 base, J lost 1 base, and 9 bases stayed unmatched. The CDR3 has 17 residues. Germline loops: CDR1 GTSNPN, CDR2 SVGIG (reference sequence). The DNA of the CDR3 is TGTGCCTGGAGTGGGGGGCTAGCGGGTTTGTCCTACAATGAGCAGTTCTTC. The encoded protein is CAWSGGLAGLSYNEQFF.

A note on this clone: Other nucleotide sequences from this sample produce the same CDR3. The chain is built from TRBV11-2 and TRBJ2-7; 7 bases are shared with TRBD2. The germline gives CDR1 SGHAT, CDR2 FQNNGV. The CDR3 consists of 14 residues. Trimming took 5 bases from V and 0 from J; bases not matched to a gene: 4. Written as DNA, the CDR3 is TGTGCCAGCAGCCCCCGGACTAGCTCCTACGAGCAGTACTTC. This gives the protein CASSPRTSSYEQYF. The full variable domain, in which reference TRBV11-2 and TRBJ2-7 provide the parts outside the CDR3, is EAGVAQSPRYKIIEKRQSVAFWCNPISGHATLYWYQQILGQGPKLLIQFQNNGVVDDSQLPKDRFSAERLKGVDSTLKIQPAKLEDSAVYLCASSPRTSSYEQYFGPGTRLTVT.

The chain combines TRBV30 with TRBJ1-3; no clear D. This CDR3 is built from 16 residues. V lost 2 bases and J lost 0, with 14 bases in between. The germline V gene has CDR1 GTSNPN and CDR2 SVGIG (reference sequence). In nucleotides, the CDR3 is TGTGCCTGGAGTAAAGTTAGGACGAGCTCTGGAAACACCATATATTTT. Residues: CAWSKVRTSSGNTIYF.

The chain joins TRBV11-3 to TRBJ2-5, with 7 nucleotides matching TRBD2. J gave up 7 bases and V 1 base, and 6 bases lay outside the gene matches. This CDR3 contains 14 residues. Germline V gene lookup returns CDR1 SGHNT and CDR2 YENEEA. CDR3 sequence reads: CASSLGAPGGTQYF. Here the CDR3 DNA reads TGTGCCAGCAGCTTAGGGGCCCCGGGGGGGACCCAGTACTTC.

The chain is built from TRBV10-3 and TRBJ2-3; 12 bases align to TRBD2. Trimming at V came to 2 bases and at J to 8 bases, leaving 8 bases not matched to a gene. Per the germline V gene, CDR1 is ENHRY and CDR2 is SYGVKD. This CDR3 region has 16 residues. The CDR3 region is CAISEGLAGGPGTQYF. The CDR3 DNA reads TGTGCCATCAGTGAGGGCCTAGCGGGAGGGCCGGGTACGCAGTATTTT.

The V call is TRBV2, the J call TRBJ2-2; 12 bases map to TRBD1. This CDR3 contains 16 residues. Germline assignment: CDR1 SNHLY and CDR2 FYNNEI. Trimming at V came to 6 bases and at J to 5 bases, leaving 7 bases not matched to a gene. CDR3 in DNA: TGTGCCAGCAGGCCCGGGACAGGGGGCTTAACCGGGGAGCTGTTTTTT. Amino acid sequence: CASRPGTGGLTGELFF.

This sequence joins TRBV27 and TRBJ2-7; 9 bases fit TRBD1. With V trimmed by 5 bases and J by 6 bases, 8 bases remained unmatched. The CDR3 loop spans 14 amino acids. Germline assignment: CDR1 MNHEY and CDR2 SMNVEV (reference sequence). The CDR3 bases are TGTGCCAGCAGTCTGGGACAGGGCTTAGGCGAGCAGTACTTC. The encoded protein is CASSLGQGLGEQYF.

The chain links TRBV5-1 to TRBJ2-7; TRBD1 aligns across 9 bases. Losses at the gene ends were 6 bases for V and 2 bases for J; bases not matched to a gene: 12. This CDR3 contains 16 residues. Per the germline V gene, CDR1 is SGHRS and CDR2 is YFSETQ. CDR3: CASKTSTGGNTYEQYF. The CDR3 DNA reads as TGCGCCAGCAAAACATCAACAGGGGGCAATACCTACGAGCAGTACTTC.

The gene calls are TRBV28 and TRBJ2-6; D is unclear. Germline assignment: CDR1 MDHEN and CDR2 SYDVKM. Trimming removed 4 bases at V and 0 bases at J, with 10 bases between. CDR3 size: 16 residues. The DNA of the CDR3 is TGTGCCAGCAGTTCCCCCCATAACTCTGGGGCCAACGTCCTGACTTTC. The encoded protein is CASSSPHNSGANVLTF.

This rearrangement joins TRBV7-2 to TRBJ1-2, with D possibly TRBD1 on 5 matching bases. V gave up 5 bases and J gave up 2 bases, with 12 bases separating them. The CDR3 length is 14 residues. Germline V CDR1 and CDR2: SGHTA, FQGNSA. CDR3 sequence reads: CASSPRQTNYGYTF. CDR3 DNA: TGTGCCAGCAGCCCGCGACAGACGAACTATGGCTACACCTTC.

V and J are TRBV7-2 and TRBJ2-5, with 13 bases identical to TRBD2. The CDR3 is 16 amino acids. The junction had 7 bases not matched to a gene; V was cut back by 5 bases and J by 4 bases. In germline, CDR1 is SGHTA, CDR2 FQGNSA. CDR3: CASSPPGLAGVETQYF. The CDR3 DNA sequence: TGTGCCAGCAGCCCCCCCGGACTAGCGGGAGTAGAGACCCAGTACTTC.

This clone has just a few counts. The V call is TRBV2, the J call TRBJ1-5; 8 positions match TRBD1. Trimming took 4 bases from V and 9 from J; bases not matched to a gene: 8. Germline V gene sequence: CDR1 SNHLY, CDR2 FYNNEI. The CDR3 spans 14 residues. The CDR3 DNA reads as TGTGCCAGCAGTGCGGACAGGGTGGGAAGGCCCCAGCATTTT. This encodes CASSADRVGRPQHF.

CDR3 sequence (DNA): TGCGCCAGCCGCAACTACCGAGCGCCGAACACCGGGGAGCTGTTTTTT. This gives the protein CASRNYRAPNTGELFF. The chain joins TRBV10-2 to TRBJ2-2; D remains unclear. This CDR3 spans 16 amino acids. V was clipped by 8 bases and J by 0 bases, with 16 bases between them. Germline V lookup: CDR1 WSHSY, CDR2 SAAADI.

The J gene is TRBJ2-7, the V gene TRBV7-8; a possible D gene is TRBD1 (6 bases). V lost 5 bases and J lost 2, with 13 bases in between. The germline V gene has CDR1 SGHVS and CDR2 FQNEAQ. The CDR3 totals 14 residues. As DNA, the CDR3 is TGTGCCAGCAGCCCCCGGGACAACACCTACGAGCAGTACTTC. Its protein is CASSPRDNTYEQYF. Full variable domain (missing parts from reference TRBV7-8 and TRBJ2-7): GAGVSQSPRYKVAKRGQDVALRCDPISGHVSLFWYQQALGQGPEFLTYFQNEAQLDKSGLPSDRFFAERPEGSVSTLKIQRTQQEDSAVYLCASSPRDNTYEQYFGPGTRLTVT.

The V and J genes are TRBV4-1 and TRBJ1-1, with D possibly being TRBD1 (6 bases). V gave up 1 base and J gave up 3 bases, with 15 bases separating them. Germline CDR1 reads MGHRA; CDR2 reads YSYEKL. The CDR3 is 16 amino acids. The CDR3, as DNA: TGCGCCAGCAGCCAAGGGATAACAGGGAAATACACTGAAGCTTTCTTT. Translating it yields CASSQGITGKYTEAFF.

The genes are TRBV6-1 and TRBJ2-6, with D hard to call. CDR3 length: 15 amino acids. Germline CDR1 reads MNHNS; CDR2 reads SASEGT. V dropped 3 bases and J dropped 2 bases, with 8 bases sitting between them. The CDR3 DNA follows: TGTGCCAGCAGTGACCCCCTCCCTGGGGCCAACGTCCTGACTTTC. It is translated as CASSDPLPGANVLTF.